These 9 T cell receptor beta chains share one sample of origin, sequenced in a study of OX40 agonist ivuxolimab in advanced cancers. The data were produced by immunoSEQ multiplex PCR, yet TCRdb's version contains in-frame clones alone and is incomplete. The sample contains tens of thousands of clones, roughly 93% of which appear only once. The sequenced sample was CD4+ or CD8+ T cells sorted from blood, obtained in a trial of the OX40 agonist ivuxolimab. These receptors were collected from an adult with an advanced solid tumor such as melanoma, head and neck, liver or kidney cancer.

The chain combines TRBV11-2 with TRBJ2-2; the match to TRBD1 covers 7 bases. Looked up from germline, CDR1 is SGHAT and CDR2 is FQNNGV. The CDR3 contains 16 residues. The J segment lost 8 bases and the V segment lost 1 base, leaving 10 bases of the junction unmatched. The CDR3 sequence: CASSLVFGTAPGELFF. As DNA, the CDR3 is TGTGCCAGCAGCTTAGTTTTCGGGACAGCTCCTGGGGAGCTGTTTTTT.

The V call is TRBV15, the J call TRBJ2-3; TRBD1 is a possible D gene (5 bases). Germline V CDR1 and CDR2: LNHNV, YYDKDF (reference sequence). This CDR3 has 16 amino acids. The V gene lost 1 base and the J gene lost 4 bases, with 15 bases spanning the gap. CDR3 region: CATSRVAQGRADTQYF. CDR3 sequence (DNA): TGTGCCACCAGCAGAGTAGCTCAGGGCCGGGCAGATACGCAGTATTTT.

In its sample, this clone was seen a few times. V and J are TRBV9 and TRBJ2-7, with D perhaps matching TRBD1 (6 bases). Germline-derived CDR1 and CDR2 are SGDLS and YYNGEE. The germline V and J ends were trimmed by 3 bases and 0 bases, with 13 bases remaining between them. The CDR3 is 15 residues long. CDR3 coding DNA: TGTGCCAGCAGCGCGGGGACACACAGCTCCTACGAGCAGTACTTC. Protein sequence: CASSAGTHSSYEQYF.

This sequence joins TRBV5-1 and TRBJ2-7; D tentatively fits TRBD1 or TRBD2 (5 bases each). The CDR3 spans 14 residues. Trimming cost V 0 bases and J 5 bases, with 12 bases left between them. The germline V gene has CDR1 SGHRS and CDR2 YFSETQ. The DNA for the CDR3 is TGCGCCAGCAGCTTGGGGGGCGGGTCCGACGAGCAGTACTTC. Its translation is CASSLGGGSDEQYF.

This chain uses TRBV19 with TRBJ2-2; 9 nucleotides agree with TRBD1. Germline V CDR1 and CDR2: LNHDA, SQIVND (reference sequence). V shed 3 bases and J 5 bases; nucleotides not matched to a gene: 7. The CDR3 runs to 16 residues. CDR3 protein: CASSIVGTGSTGELFF. The CDR3, as DNA: TGTGCCAGTAGTATTGTTGGGACAGGGTCAACCGGGGAGCTGTTTTTT.

The V and J genes are TRBV6-1 and TRBJ2-3; 7 nucleotides match TRBD2. CDR1 and CDR2 (germline): MNHNS, SASEGT. The CDR3 has 14 residues. Trimming removed 4 bases from V and 5 bases from J; junction bases left unmatched: 6. DNA for the CDR3: TGTGCCAGCAGTGTGGGGACGGGGGGAGATACGCAGTATTTT. It yields the protein CASSVGTGGDTQYF.

The V gene is TRBV5-1, the J gene TRBJ2-1; 11 bases agree with TRBD2. Losses at the gene ends were 1 base for V and 6 bases for J; bases not matched to a gene: 3. The germline gives CDR1 SGHRS, CDR2 YFSETQ. The length of the CDR3 is 15 residues. The CDR3 nucleotides read TGCGCCAGCAGCTTGACTACTAGCGGGAGCAATGAGCAGTTCTTC. Its protein product is CASSLTTSGSNEQFF.

The rearrangement links TRBV5-4 to TRBJ2-3; D is perhaps TRBD2 (6 bases). The CDR3 runs to 15 residues. The germline V gene has CDR1 SGHNT and CDR2 YYREEE (reference sequence). The germline V and J ends were trimmed by 2 bases and 4 bases, with 14 bases remaining between them. CDR3 bases: TGTGCCAGCAGCTTTAAAGCTGGGGGGTCAGATACGCAGTATTTT. It is translated as CASSFKAGGSDTQYF.

The chain joins TRBV25-1 to TRBJ2-7, with D possibly being TRBD1 (5 bases). The CDR3 sequence is 18 residues long. With 5 bases removed from V and 3 bases from J, the gap between germline ends came to 26 bases. Germline V CDR1 and CDR2: MGHDK, SYGVNS. The CDR3 coding sequence is TGTGCCAGCAGTCCTGGCAAACCGGGCGGACACCGGGTCTACGAGCAGTACTTC. Encoded protein: CASSPGKPGGHRVYEQYF.